The 3 T cell receptor beta chains reported below all come from one sample, sequenced in a study of blood T cell repertoires in COVID-19. Some clones are missing from TCRdb's copy, which holds only in-frame ones; the method was immunoSEQ multiplex PCR. The repertoire holds hundreds of thousands of clones, around 80% seen once, with roughly 5.3% in the top ten. The specimen sequenced was PBMCs or T cells enriched from blood (not recorded which). The receptors were gathered from a man between 35 and 55 years old who had been exposed to COVID-19.

This CDR3 is CAWSVRPPRAYEQYF. The CDR3 DNA is TGTGCCTGGAGTGTACGGCCGCCCAGGGCCTACGAGCAGTACTTC. The chain uses TRBV30 and TRBJ2-7; perhaps TRBD1 as D (5 bases). Trimming took 0 bases from V and 2 from J, leaving 14 bases between them. From germline, CDR1 is GTSNPN and CDR2 SVGIG (reference sequence). This CDR3 has 15 amino acids.

The chain employs TRBV2 and TRBJ2-5; the match to TRBD2 covers 10 bases. Germline V gives CDR1 SNHLY, CDR2 FYNNEI. CDR3 length: 14 amino acids. After removal of 4 bases from V and 4 bases from J, the junction contained 3 bases not matched to a gene. CDR3 nucleotides: TGTGCCAGCAGTGCTAGCGGGAGAGGAGAGACCCAGTACTTC. Translating gives CASSASGRGETQYF. Drawing the rest from reference TRBV2 and TRBJ2-5, the complete variable domain is EPEVTQTPSHQVTQMGQEVILRCVPISNHLYFYWYRQILGQKVEFLVSFYNNEISEKSEIFDDQFSVERPDGSNFTLKIRSTKLEDSAMYFCASSASGRGETQYFGPGTRLLVL.

On this clone: Mismatch with germline at one junction end may stem from a read error. V gene TRBV7-2 combines with J gene TRBJ2-5, with D possibly being TRBD1 (6 bases). The germline V gene has CDR1 SGHTA and CDR2 FQGNSA. This CDR3 comprises 13 residues. The CDR3 protein is CASSLGGTARGDF. The CDR3 nucleotides are TGTGCCAGCAGCTTAGGGGGGACCGCCAGGGGCGACTTC.